These 22 T cell receptor beta chains originate from one sample sequenced in a study of monozygotic twins with inflammatory bowel disease. Following a re-call of the 5' RACE reads, TCRdb has one entry per CDR3 protein and lacks DNA. Its table lists about 350,000 distinct CDR3 sequences. The sequencing sample was made of blood. The source of these receptors is a human donor with ulcerative colitis or Crohn's disease, or a healthy co-twin of an affected twin (not recorded which).

This sequence joins TRBV10-3 and TRBJ2-4; checking the TCRdb D call of TRBD2 is not possible without DNA. Germline V CDR1 and CDR2: ENHRY, SYGVKD. The CDR3 has 20 residues. CDR3 in amino acids: CAISESKIAGDHLAKNIQYF.

The V and J genes are TRBV12-3 or TRBV12-4 and TRBJ2-3. The CDR3 covers 12 residues. CDR3 sequence reads: CASTPNTDTQYF.

The J gene is TRBJ2-7, the V gene TRBV25-1; the TCRdb call, TRBD1, lacks DNA for checking. There are 15 residues in the CDR3. Looked up from germline, CDR1 is MGHDK and CDR2 is SYGVNS. The CDR3 here is CASRGRQGPPYEQYF.

The V gene is TRBV28, the J gene TRBJ2-3; TCRdb returns TRBD2, unconfirmable since there is no DNA. The CDR3 contains 18 residues. Germline V gives CDR1 MDHEN, CDR2 SYDVKM. CDR3 region: CASTAIGLAGGYTDTQYF.

The V and J genes are TRBV6-5 and TRBJ1-2; the D gene TCRdb calls, TRBD1, cannot be checked with no DNA. This CDR3 comprises 14 residues. Germline values: CDR1 MNHEY, CDR2 SVGAGI. The CDR3 here is CASSSPRTFYGYTF.

The V and J genes are TRBV7-9 and TRBJ1-1. Looked up from germline, CDR1 is SEHNR and CDR2 is FQNEAQ (reference sequence). The CDR3 covers 11 residues. The CDR3 protein is CASSSKIIGFF.

The V gene is TRBV5-5, the J gene TRBJ1-1. Germline V gene data show CDR1 as SGHKS and CDR2 as YYEKEE (reference sequence). CDR3 size: 15 residues. The CDR3 is CASSSHGGPNTEAFF.

V usage is TRBV11-1 and J usage is TRBJ2-1; the TRBD2 assignment by TCRdb is unverifiable without DNA. Looked up from germline, CDR1 is SGHAT and CDR2 is FQDESV (reference sequence). The CDR3 has 18 residues. The CDR3 sequence: CASSSPGTSGSSYNEQFF.

This rearrangement joins TRBV27 to TRBJ2-7. The V gene's germline CDR1 is MNHEY and CDR2 SMNVEV (reference sequence). This CDR3 region has 12 residues. This CDR3 is CASSHRADEQYF.

The chain joins TRBV20-1 to TRBJ1-2; the D call from TCRdb, TRBD1, cannot be confirmed without DNA. Germline CDR1 DFQATT, CDR2 SNEGSKA (reference sequence). The CDR3 runs to 13 residues. CDR3 region: CSAQDRGYYGYTF.

The chain employs TRBV12-3 or TRBV12-4 and TRBJ1-2; with no DNA, the TCRdb D assignment of TRBD1 cannot be verified. This CDR3 contains 19 residues. The CDR3 region is CASLEQGGVLTFPNYGYTF.

CDR3 sequence: CASSQEGGPQFF. The gene calls are TRBV3-1 and TRBJ2-1; TCRdb's assignment of TRBD1 cannot be checked, as there is no DNA. The CDR3 consists of 12 residues. CDR1 is LGHDT and CDR2 is YNNKEL in the germline V gene (reference sequence).

This chain links TRBV27 with TRBJ2-5; the TRBD2 assignment by TCRdb is unverifiable without DNA. This CDR3 contains 15 residues. The germline CDR1 and CDR2 sequences are MNHEY and SMNVEV (reference sequence). CDR3 in amino acids: CASSLVAGTIETQYF.

V and J are TRBV12-3 or TRBV12-4 and TRBJ2-7; there is no DNA to check the TCRdb D call of TRBD1. The CDR3 has 18 amino acids. CDR3 residues: CASSPSYIWDRETYEQYF.

This chain connects TRBV20-1 to TRBJ2-5; TCRdb picks TRBD2, but there is no DNA to check that call. Germline CDR1 is DFQATT and CDR2 is SNEGSKA (reference sequence). The CDR3 consists of 12 residues. The CDR3 reads CSATGPAETQYF.

The J gene is TRBJ1-1, the V gene TRBV5-5. The CDR3 loop spans 13 amino acids. In germline, CDR1 is SGHKS, CDR2 YYEKEE (reference sequence). CDR3 protein: CASSLGQPTEAFF.

The genes are TRBV19 and TRBJ1-1; checking the TCRdb D call of TRBD1 is not possible without DNA. Germline V gene sequence: CDR1 LNHDA, CDR2 SQIVND (reference sequence). The CDR3 consists of 14 residues. This CDR3 reads CASRQGAGGTEAFF.

J is TRBJ1-1 and V is TRBV27. Germline CDR1 and CDR2: MNHEY and SMNVEV (reference sequence). This CDR3 spans 13 amino acids. CDR3 sequence: CASSLGGDTDAFF.

V gene TRBV12-3 or TRBV12-4 combines with J gene TRBJ2-7; without DNA, the TCRdb call of TRBD1 cannot be checked. The CDR3 has 12 residues. The CDR3 spells CASKGEAYEQYF.

The CDR3 loop reads CASSPVGGTQYF. The J gene is TRBJ2-3, the V gene TRBV5-6; the TCRdb call, TRBD1, lacks DNA for checking. This CDR3 has 12 amino acids. Germline V gene sequence: CDR1 SGHDT, CDR2 YYEEEE.

The chain links TRBV7-2 to TRBJ2-1; the TCRdb D gene call, TRBD1, has no DNA to confirm it. The CDR3 loop spans 15 amino acids. Per germline, CDR1 SGHTA and CDR2 FQGNSA. CDR3 loop: CASNRGRPSYNEQFF.

V is TRBV30 and J is TRBJ2-6; the TRBD1 assignment by TCRdb is unverifiable without DNA. Per germline, CDR1 GTSNPN and CDR2 SVGIG (reference sequence). The CDR3 runs to 18 residues. This CDR3 reads CAWSWTGRFDSGANVLTF.